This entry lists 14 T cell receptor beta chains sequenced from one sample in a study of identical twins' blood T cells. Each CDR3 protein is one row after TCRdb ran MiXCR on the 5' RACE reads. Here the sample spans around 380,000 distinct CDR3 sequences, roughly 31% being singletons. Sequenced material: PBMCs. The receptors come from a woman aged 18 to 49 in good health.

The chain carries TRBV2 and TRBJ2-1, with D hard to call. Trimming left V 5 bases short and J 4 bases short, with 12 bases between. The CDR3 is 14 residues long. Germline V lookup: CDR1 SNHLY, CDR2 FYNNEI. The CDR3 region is CASSPGETYNEQFF. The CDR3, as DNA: TGTGCCAGCAGTCCCGGCGAGACTTACAATGAGCAGTTCTTC.

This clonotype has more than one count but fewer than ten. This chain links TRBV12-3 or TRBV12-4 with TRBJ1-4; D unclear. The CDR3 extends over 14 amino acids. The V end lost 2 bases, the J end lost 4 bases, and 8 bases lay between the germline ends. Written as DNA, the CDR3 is TGTGCCAGCAGTTTACGGATCTTTAATGAAAAACTGTTTTTT. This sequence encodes CASSLRIFNEKLFF.

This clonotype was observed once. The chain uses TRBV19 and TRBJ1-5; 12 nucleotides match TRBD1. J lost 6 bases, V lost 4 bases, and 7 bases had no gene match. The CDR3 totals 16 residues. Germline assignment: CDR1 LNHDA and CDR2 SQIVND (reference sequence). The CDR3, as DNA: TGTGCCAGTAGTACCTCCGGGACAGGGGGCTTTCAGCCCCAGCATTTT. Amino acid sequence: CASSTSGTGGFQPQHF.

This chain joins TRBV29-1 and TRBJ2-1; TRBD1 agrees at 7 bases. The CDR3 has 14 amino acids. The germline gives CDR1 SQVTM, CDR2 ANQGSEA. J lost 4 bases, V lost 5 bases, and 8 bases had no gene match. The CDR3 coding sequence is TGCAGCGTTTCAGGACAGGCTAGGTACAATGAGCAGTTCTTC. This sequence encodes CSVSGQARYNEQFF.

CDR3 in amino acids: CASTRENEKLFF. The CDR3 bases are TGTGCCAGCACACGGGAGAATGAAAAACTGTTTTTT. The V call is TRBV9, the J call TRBJ1-4; D is unresolved. The CDR3 runs 12 residues. CDR1 is SGDLS, CDR2 YYNGEE, per germline. V was pared by 6 bases and J by 5 bases, with 8 bases between.

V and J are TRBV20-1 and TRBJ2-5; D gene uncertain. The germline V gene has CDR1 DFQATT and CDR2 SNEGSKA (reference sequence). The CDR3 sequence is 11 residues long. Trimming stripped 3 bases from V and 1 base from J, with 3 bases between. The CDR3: CSARSQETQYF. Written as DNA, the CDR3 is TGCAGTGCTAGGAGCCAAGAGACCCAGTACTTC.

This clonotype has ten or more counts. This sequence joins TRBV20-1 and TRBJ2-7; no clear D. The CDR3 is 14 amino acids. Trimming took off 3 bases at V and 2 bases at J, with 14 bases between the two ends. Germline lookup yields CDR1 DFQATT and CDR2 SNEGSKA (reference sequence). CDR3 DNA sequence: TGCAGTGCTAGTCGGCAGGATCTCCCCTACGAGCAGTACTTC. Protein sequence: CSASRQDLPYEQYF.

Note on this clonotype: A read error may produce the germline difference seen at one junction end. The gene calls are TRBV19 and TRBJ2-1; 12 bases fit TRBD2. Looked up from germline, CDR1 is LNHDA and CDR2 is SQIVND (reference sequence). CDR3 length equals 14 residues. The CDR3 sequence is CASTRGTSGFTAMF. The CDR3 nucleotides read TGTGCCAGTACCCGAGGGACTAGCGGGTTCACGGCGATGTTC.

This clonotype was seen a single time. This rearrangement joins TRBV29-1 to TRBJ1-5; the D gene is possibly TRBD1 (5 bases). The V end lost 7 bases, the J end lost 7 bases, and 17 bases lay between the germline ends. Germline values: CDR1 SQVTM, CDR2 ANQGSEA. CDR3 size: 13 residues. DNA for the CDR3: TGCAGCGCTGGGTGGGGGGTAGGGCAGCCCCAGCATTTT. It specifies CSAGWGVGQPQHF.

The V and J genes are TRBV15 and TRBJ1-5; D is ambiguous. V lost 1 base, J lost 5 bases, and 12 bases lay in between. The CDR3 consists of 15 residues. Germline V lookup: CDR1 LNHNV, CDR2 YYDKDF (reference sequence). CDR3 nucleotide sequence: TGTGCCACCAGCAGAGTTCCTTTGCGACATCAGCCCCAGCATTTT. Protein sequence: CATSRVPLRHQPQHF. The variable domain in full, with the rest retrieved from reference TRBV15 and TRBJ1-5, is DAMVIQNPRYQVTQFGKPVTLSCSQTLNHNVMYWYQQKSSQAPKLLFHYYDKDFNNEADTPDNFQSRRPNTSFCFLDIRSPGLGDTAMYLCATSRVPLRHQPQHFGDGTRLSIL.

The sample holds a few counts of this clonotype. The CDR3 loop reads CASSPWGSTAFVNEQFF. CDR3 DNA: TGTGCCAGCAGCCCATGGGGGTCGACAGCGTTTGTAAATGAGCAGTTCTTC. The J gene is TRBJ2-1, the V gene TRBV5-5; TRBD1 or TRBD2 may be the D gene (5 bases each). Germline loops: CDR1 SGHKS, CDR2 YYEKEE (reference sequence). Trimming left V 4 bases short and J 7 bases short, with 24 bases between. The length of the CDR3 is 17 residues. Based on the CDR3 plus reference TRBV5-5 and TRBJ2-1, the full variable domain is DAGVTQSPTHLIKTRGQQVTLRCSPISGHKSVSWYQQVLGQGPQFIFQYYEKEERGRGNFPDRFSARQFPNYSSELNVNALLLGDSALYLCASSPWGSTAFVNEQFFGPGTRLTVL.

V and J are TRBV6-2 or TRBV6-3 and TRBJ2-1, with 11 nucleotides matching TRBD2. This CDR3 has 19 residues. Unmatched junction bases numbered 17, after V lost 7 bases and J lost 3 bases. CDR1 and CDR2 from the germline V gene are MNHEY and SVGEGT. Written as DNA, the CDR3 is TGTGCCAGCAACCAGCTAGCGGGAGGCCGAAATGTACGCTACAATGAGCAGTTCTTC. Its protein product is CASNQLAGGRNVRYNEQFF.

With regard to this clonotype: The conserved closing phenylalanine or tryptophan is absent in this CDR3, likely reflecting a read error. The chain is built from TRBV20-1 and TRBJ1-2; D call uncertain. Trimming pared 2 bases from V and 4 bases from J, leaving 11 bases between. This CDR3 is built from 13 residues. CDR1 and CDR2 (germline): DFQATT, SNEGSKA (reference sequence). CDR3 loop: CSARPWRPYGYTS. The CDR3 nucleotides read TGCAGTGCTAGACCTTGGAGACCCTATGGCTACACCTCC.

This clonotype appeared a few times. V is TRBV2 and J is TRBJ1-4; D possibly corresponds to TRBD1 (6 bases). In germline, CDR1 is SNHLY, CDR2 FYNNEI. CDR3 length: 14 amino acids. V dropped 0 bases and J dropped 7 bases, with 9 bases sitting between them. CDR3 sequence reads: CASSEAYRAEKLFF. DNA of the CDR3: TGTGCCAGCAGTGAAGCCTACAGGGCTGAAAAACTGTTTTTT.